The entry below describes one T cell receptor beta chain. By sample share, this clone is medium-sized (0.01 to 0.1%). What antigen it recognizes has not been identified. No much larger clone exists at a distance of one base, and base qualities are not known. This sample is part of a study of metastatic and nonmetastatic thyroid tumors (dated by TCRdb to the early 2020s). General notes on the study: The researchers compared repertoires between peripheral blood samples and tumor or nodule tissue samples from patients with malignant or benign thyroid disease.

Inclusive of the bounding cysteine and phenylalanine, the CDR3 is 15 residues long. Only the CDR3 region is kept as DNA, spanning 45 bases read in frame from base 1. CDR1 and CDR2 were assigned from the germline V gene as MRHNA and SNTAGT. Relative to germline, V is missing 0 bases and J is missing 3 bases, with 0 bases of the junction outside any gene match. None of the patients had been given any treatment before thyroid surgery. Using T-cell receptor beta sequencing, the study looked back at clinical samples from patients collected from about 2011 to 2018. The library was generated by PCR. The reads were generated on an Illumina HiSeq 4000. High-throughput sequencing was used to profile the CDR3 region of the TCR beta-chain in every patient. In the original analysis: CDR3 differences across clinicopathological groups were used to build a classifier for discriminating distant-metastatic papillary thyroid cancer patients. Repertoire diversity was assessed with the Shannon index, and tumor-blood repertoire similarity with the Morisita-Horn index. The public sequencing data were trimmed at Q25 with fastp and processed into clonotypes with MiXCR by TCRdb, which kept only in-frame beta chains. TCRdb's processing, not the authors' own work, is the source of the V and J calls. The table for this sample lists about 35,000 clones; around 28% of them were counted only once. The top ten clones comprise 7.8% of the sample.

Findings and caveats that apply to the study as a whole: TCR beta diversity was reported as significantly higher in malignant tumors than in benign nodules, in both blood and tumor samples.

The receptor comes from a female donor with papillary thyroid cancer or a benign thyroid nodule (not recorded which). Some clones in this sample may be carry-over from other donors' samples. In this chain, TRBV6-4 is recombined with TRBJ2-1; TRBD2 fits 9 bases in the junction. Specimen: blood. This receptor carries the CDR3 CASSDSRGGYNEQFF. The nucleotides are TGTGCCAGCAGTGACTCGCGGGGGGGCTACAATGAGCAGTTCTTC.